This entry concerns a single TCR beta chain. During active infection, Seattle patients enrolled and were then monitored through disease. In the authors' workflow: By means of reference gene primer amplification, nucleated cell counts were estimated. Repertoires were generated with immunoSEQ multiplex PCR, while TCRdb's copy carries only in-frame clones and drops some. V, J and clone size were drawn from that table, and D and trimming were deduced from the DNA. The table has approximately 300,000 clones, 75% to 95% seen once; the top ten hold about 6.8%. Germline lookup yields CDR1 KGHSH and CDR2 LQKENI. V gave up 3 bases and J gave up 5 bases, with 13 bases separating them. This CDR3 has 15 residues. This specimen comes from a study of blood T cell repertoires in COVID-19. Study in general: Sources were T cells, B-cell-depleted T cells, or PBMCs; the material itself was cDNA or gDNA.

The chain employs TRBV18 and TRBJ2-2; the D gene is possibly TRBD1 (6 bases). Sequenced: peripheral blood. The TCR originated in a woman in her 30s with COVID-19, enrolled during active disease. The CDR3 bases are TGTGCCAGCTCACCGGGGACAAGAAAAACCGGGGAGCTGTTTTTT. It encodes CASSPGTRKTGELFF.